This record covers a single TCR beta chain. This specimen comes from a study of blood T cell repertoires in COVID-19. Study-wide context: Some COVID-19 samples were acute and others convalescent; all came from the United States, Italy and Spain. T cells, B-cell-depleted T cells, or PBMCs supplied cDNA or gDNA.

Some clones are missing from TCRdb's copy, which holds only in-frame ones; the method was immunoSEQ multiplex PCR. The repertoire has roughly 100,000 clones, roughly 92% of them found once; the top ten carry 1.9%. CDR1 SGHRS and CDR2 YFSETQ come from the germline V gene. There are 18 residues in the CDR3. Trimming took off 0 bases at V and 2 bases at J, with 18 bases between the two ends. The sample consisted of peripheral blood. The genes are TRBV5-1 and TRBJ1-3, with a tentative D call TRBD1 (5 bases). The receptor comes from a woman in her fifties or sixties with COVID-19, enrolled during active disease. CDR3 loop: CASSLDPPGLVTGNTIYF. The CDR3 nucleotides are TGCGCCAGCAGCTTGGATCCTCCAGGGTTAGTTACTGGAAACACCATATATTTT.